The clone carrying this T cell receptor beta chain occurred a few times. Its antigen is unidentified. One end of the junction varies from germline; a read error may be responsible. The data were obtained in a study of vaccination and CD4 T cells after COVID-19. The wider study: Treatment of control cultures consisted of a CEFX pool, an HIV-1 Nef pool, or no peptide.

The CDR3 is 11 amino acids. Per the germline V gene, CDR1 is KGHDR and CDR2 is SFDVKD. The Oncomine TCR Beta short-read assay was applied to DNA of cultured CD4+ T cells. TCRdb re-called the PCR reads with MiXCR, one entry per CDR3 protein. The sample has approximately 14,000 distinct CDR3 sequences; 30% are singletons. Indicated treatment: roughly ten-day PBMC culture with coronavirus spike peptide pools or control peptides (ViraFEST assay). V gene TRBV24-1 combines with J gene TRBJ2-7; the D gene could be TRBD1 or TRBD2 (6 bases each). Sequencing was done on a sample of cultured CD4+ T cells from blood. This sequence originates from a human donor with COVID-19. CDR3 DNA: TGTGCCACCAGTGATGGGGGGCTAGGGGGGTTC. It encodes CATSDGGLGGF.